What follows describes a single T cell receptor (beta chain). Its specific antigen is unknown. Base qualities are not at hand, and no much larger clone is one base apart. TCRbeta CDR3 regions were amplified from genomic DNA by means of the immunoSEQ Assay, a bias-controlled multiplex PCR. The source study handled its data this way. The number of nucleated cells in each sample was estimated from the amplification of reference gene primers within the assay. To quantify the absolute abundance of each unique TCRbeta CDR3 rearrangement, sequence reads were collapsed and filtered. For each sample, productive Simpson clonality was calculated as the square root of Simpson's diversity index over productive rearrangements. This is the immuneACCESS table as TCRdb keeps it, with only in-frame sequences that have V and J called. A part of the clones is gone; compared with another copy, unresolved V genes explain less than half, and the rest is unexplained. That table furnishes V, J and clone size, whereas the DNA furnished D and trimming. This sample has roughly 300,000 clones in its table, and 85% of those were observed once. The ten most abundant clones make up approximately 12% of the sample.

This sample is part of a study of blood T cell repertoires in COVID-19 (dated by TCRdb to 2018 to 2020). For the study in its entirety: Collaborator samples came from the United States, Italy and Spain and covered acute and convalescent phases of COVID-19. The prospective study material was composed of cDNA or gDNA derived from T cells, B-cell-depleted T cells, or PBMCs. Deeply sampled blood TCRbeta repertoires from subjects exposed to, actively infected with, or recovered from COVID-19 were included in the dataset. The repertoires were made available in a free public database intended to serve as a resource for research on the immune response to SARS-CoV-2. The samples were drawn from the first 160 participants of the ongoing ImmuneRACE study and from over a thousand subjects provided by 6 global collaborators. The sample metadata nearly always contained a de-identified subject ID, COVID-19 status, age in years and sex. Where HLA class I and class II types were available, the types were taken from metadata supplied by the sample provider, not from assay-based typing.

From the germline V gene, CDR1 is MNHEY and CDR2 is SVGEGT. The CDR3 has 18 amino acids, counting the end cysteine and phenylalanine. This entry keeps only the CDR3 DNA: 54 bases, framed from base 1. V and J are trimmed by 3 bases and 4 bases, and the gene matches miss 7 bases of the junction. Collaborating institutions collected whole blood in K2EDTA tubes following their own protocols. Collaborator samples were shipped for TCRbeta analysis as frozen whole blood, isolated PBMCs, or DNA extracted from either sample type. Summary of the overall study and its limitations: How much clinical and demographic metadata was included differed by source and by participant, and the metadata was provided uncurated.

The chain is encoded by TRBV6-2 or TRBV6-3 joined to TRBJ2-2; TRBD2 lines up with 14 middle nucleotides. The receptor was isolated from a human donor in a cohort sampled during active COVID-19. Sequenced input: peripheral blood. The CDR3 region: CASSYGGGTSGSTGELFF. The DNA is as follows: TGTGCCAGCAGTTATGGGGGCGGGACTAGCGGGAGCACCGGGGAGCTGTTTTTT.